There are many counts of the clone carrying this T cell receptor (beta chain). The target antigen is unknown. This specimen belongs to a study of blood T cells in healthy people across ages. Healthy Caucasians from Russia aged roughly 6 to 90 served as donors. V lost 5 bases and J lost 3, with 10 bases in between. CDR3 length: 12 residues. Germline lookup yields CDR1 SQVTM and CDR2 ANQGSEA. Study-wide results and limits: The fall in TCR beta diversity per million T cells was roughly linear with age.

Combining a sample-barcoded 5' primer with a J-beta primer mix, a second PCR ran for roughly 7 to 12 cycles. TCRdb ran MiXCR on the 5' RACE reads and lists one entry per CDR3 protein. Of about 580,000 distinct CDR3 sequences in the sample, 40% to 55% were seen once. Material for sequencing was blood. The chain combines TRBV29-1 with TRBJ2-5; D not certain. This TCR derives from a man at least 80 years old in good health. The CDR3 spells CSVLNAKETQYF. The CDR3 nucleotides are TGCAGCGTTCTAAATGCCAAAGAGACCCAGTACTTC.